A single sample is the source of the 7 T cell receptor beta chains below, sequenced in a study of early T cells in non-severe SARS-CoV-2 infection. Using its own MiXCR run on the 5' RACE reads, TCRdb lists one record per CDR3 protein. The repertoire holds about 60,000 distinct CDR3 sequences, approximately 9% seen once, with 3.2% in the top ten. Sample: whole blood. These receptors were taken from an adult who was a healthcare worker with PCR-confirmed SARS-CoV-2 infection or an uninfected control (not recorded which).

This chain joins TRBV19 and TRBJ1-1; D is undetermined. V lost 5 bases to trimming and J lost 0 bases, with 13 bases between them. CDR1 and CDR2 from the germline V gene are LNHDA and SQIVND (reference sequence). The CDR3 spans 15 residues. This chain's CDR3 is CASSPPGGLNTEAFF. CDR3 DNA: TGTGCCAGTAGTCCCCCAGGCGGGCTGAACACTGAAGCTTTCTTT.

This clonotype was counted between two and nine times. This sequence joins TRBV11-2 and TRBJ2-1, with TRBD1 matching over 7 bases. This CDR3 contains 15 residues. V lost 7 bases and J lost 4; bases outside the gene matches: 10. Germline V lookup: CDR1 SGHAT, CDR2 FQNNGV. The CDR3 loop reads CASTQRLTGYNEQFF. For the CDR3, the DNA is TGTGCCAGCACCCAGAGATTGACAGGGTACAATGAGCAGTTCTTC.

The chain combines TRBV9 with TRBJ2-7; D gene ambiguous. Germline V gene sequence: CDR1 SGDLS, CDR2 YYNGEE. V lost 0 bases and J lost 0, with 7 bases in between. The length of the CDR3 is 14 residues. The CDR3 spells CASSVVGSSYEQYF. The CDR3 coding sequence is TGTGCCAGCAGCGTAGTCGGTAGCTCCTACGAGCAGTACTTC.

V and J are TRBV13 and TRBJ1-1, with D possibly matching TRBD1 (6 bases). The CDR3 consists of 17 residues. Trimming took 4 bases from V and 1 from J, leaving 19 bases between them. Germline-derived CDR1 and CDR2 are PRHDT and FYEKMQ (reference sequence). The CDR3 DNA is TGTGCCAGCAGCTGGCCGGGACAACGAGGAAGGAACACTGAAGCTTTCTTT. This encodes CASSWPGQRGRNTEAFF. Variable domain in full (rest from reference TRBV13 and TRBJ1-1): AAGVIQSPRHLIKEKRETATLKCYPIPRHDTVYWYQQGPGQDPQFLISFYEKMQSDKGSIPDRFSAQQFSDYHSELNMSSLELGDSALYFCASSWPGQRGRNTEAFFGQGTRLTVV.

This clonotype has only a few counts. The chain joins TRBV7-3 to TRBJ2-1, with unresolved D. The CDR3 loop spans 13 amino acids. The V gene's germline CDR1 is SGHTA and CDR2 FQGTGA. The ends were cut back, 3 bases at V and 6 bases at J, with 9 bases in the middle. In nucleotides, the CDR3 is TGTGCCAGCAGCTTGGGTGGGATCAATGAGCAGTTCTTC. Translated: CASSLGGINEQFF.

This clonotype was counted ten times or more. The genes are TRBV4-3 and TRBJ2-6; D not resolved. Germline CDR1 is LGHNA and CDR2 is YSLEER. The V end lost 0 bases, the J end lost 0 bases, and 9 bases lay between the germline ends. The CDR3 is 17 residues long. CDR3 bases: TGCGCCAGCAGCCAAGATAAACGAAGCTCTGGGGCCAACGTCCTGACTTTC. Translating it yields CASSQDKRSSGANVLTF.

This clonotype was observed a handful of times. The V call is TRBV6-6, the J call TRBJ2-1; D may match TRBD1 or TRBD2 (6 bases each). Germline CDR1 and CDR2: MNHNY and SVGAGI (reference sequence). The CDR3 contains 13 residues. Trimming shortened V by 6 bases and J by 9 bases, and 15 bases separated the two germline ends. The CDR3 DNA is TGTGCCAGCAGCCTACATAGGGGGGCTGAGCAGTTCTTC. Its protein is CASSLHRGAEQFF.